This T cell receptor (beta chain) was sequenced in a study of shared clonotypes between healthy human individuals. The study, taken as a whole, reports: It was only blood that was sampled, and tissue repertoires likely differ.

The V gene lost 0 bases and the J gene lost 8 bases, with 13 bases spanning the gap. Germline V gene data show CDR1 as SGHTA and CDR2 as FQGNSA. The CDR3 totals 14 residues. The protocol was immunoSEQ multiplex PCR, while the TCRdb copy is restricted to in-frame clones and leaves out a portion. Of some 550,000 clones listed, approximately 97% were seen once; the top ten hold about 0.06%. Worth noting for this clone: What it binds is unknown.

Sequencing used naive CD4+ T cells sorted from blood. Subset noted: CD45RA+ positively selected. This receptor was identified in a woman aged 30 to 39 in good health. The V call is TRBV7-2, the J call TRBJ1-2, with D possibly matching TRBD1 (5 bases). CDR3 in DNA: TGTGCCAGCAGCTTAGCAGGGGCTCTAGAAGGCTACACCTTC. Protein: CASSLAGALEGYTF.